These 8 T cell receptor beta chains were sequenced from one sample in a study of cytomegalovirus exposure and HLA in healthy donors. The primer mix had 60 Vbeta and 13 Jbeta primers. Repertoires were generated with immunoSEQ multiplex PCR, while TCRdb's copy carries only in-frame clones and drops some. The sample consists of about 130,000 clones, 60% to 80% of them appearing once. Sequenced input: PBMCs. Every receptor here comes from a male donor in good health and CMV-seronegative.

V usage is TRBV6-1 and J usage is TRBJ2-7, with 8 bases fitting TRBD1. CDR1 MNHNS and CDR2 SASEGT come from the germline V gene. The CDR3 length is 13 residues. With 4 bases clipped from V and 3 bases from J, the junction kept 2 bases outside the gene matches. CDR3 sequence (DNA): TGTGCCAGCAGTGGTGACAGGGGCTACGAGCAGTACTTC. Its translation is CASSGDRGYEQYF.

The chain recombines TRBV30 with TRBJ1-3, with TRBD1 matching over 7 bases. Germline CDR1 is GTSNPN and CDR2 is SVGIG (reference sequence). CDR3 length: 15 amino acids. V shed 2 bases and J 4 bases; nucleotides not matched to a gene: 8. The CDR3 DNA sequence: TGTGCCTGGAGTTACAGGGGATTTTCCGGAAACACCATATATTTT. The encoded protein is CAWSYRGFSGNTIYF.

A remark on this clone: Its ends do not fully match the called genes, so a read error is possible. Other DNA sequences of this sample code for an identical CDR3. The chain joins TRBV5-1 to TRBJ1-2, with 8 bases matching TRBD1. The germline CDR1 and CDR2 sequences are SGHRS and YFSETQ. The CDR3 runs to 13 residues. This CDR3 is CASGLDRDYGYTF. The CDR3, as DNA: TGCGCCAGCGGATTGGACAGGGACTACGGCTACACCTTC.

This clone was seen a single time. This rearrangement joins TRBV5-1 to TRBJ2-3, with 8 nucleotides matching TRBD2. The CDR3 consists of 18 residues. CDR1 SGHRS and CDR2 YFSETQ come from the germline V gene. Trimming removed 3 bases from V and 0 bases from J; junction bases left unmatched: 12. CDR3 protein: CASSWRGTSTLSTDTQYF. DNA of the CDR3: TGCGCCAGCAGCTGGAGAGGGACTAGTACCCTTAGCACAGATACGCAGTATTTT.

This clone has only one observation. This chain connects TRBV11-2 to TRBJ2-5, with 9 bases that match TRBD2. CDR1 and CDR2 (germline): SGHAT, FQNNGV. Trimming cost V 0 bases and J 4 bases; bases outside gene matches: 18. This CDR3 is 20 amino acids long. The CDR3 loop is CASSLDFGGVVRGGGETQYF. The DNA of the CDR3 is TGTGCCAGCAGCTTAGATTTCGGTGGAGTCGTGCGGGGGGGCGGAGAGACCCAGTACTTC. The entire variable domain, with the rest obtained from reference TRBV11-2 and TRBJ2-5, is as follows: EAGVAQSPRYKIIEKRQSVAFWCNPISGHATLYWYQQILGQGPKLLIQFQNNGVVDDSQLPKDRFSAERLKGVDSTLKIQPAKLEDSAVYLCASSLDFGGVVRGGGETQYFGPGTRLLVL.

The chain combines TRBV4-2 with TRBJ2-5, with TRBD1 matching 11 bases. CDR3 length equals 16 residues. CDR1 and CDR2 from the germline V gene are LGHNA and YNFKEQ. Trimming at V came to 0 bases and at J to 3 bases, leaving 3 bases not matched to a gene. CDR3 DNA: TGTGCCAGCAGCCAAGATTGGGACAGGGGGGAAGAGACCCAGTACTTC. Translating it yields CASSQDWDRGEETQYF.

CDR3 sequence reads: CASRSQGTGSYEQYF. CDR3 sequence (DNA): TGTGCCAGCAGGTCACAGGGGACCGGGAGCTACGAGCAGTACTTC. The rearrangement uses TRBV28 and TRBJ2-5; tentative D call: TRBD1 (7 bases). The J call may be mistaken, given a closer DNA end match to TRBJ2-7. The V gene's germline CDR1 is MDHEN and CDR2 SYDVKM. The CDR3 is made up of 15 amino acids.

This clone was counted between two and nine times. The J gene is TRBJ2-7, the V gene TRBV5-6; TRBD2 aligns across 9 bases. V lost 0 bases to trimming and J lost 4 bases; unmatched junction nucleotides: 5. The CDR3 covers 15 residues. CDR1 and CDR2 from the germline V gene are SGHDT and YYEEEE. CDR3 DNA: TGTGCCAGCAGCTTGGCTCTAGCGGGGAGATACGAGCAGTACTTC. This sequence encodes CASSLALAGRYEQYF.